This entry concerns a single T cell receptor (beta chain). V was cut by 4 bases and J by 3 bases, with 16 bases left in between. Germline V lookup: CDR1 MGHRA, CDR2 YSYEKL. CDR3 length: 15 residues. An assay was performed, and its level was deep. This table comes from immunoSEQ multiplex PCR, and its TCRdb copy is limited to in-frame clones, with some not included. Of roughly 2 million clones in the sample, roughly 95% were seen once. The record originates from a study of shared clonotypes between healthy human individuals. Study summary: The cohort had two women and a few men, ages 18 to 49. Per donor, CD8 memory used one plate, CD8 naive used two, CD4 memory used three and CD4 naive used three.

Material for sequencing was naive CD4+ T cells sorted from blood. The subset: CD45RA+ positively selected. The V and J genes are TRBV4-1 and TRBJ2-7, with D perhaps TRBD2 (5 bases). The TCR sequence derives from a man aged 18 to 30 in good health. The CDR3 sequence: CASSPSLGAHYEQYF. The CDR3 nucleotides are TGCGCCAGCAGCCCCAGCCTGGGAGCCCACTACGAGCAGTACTTC.